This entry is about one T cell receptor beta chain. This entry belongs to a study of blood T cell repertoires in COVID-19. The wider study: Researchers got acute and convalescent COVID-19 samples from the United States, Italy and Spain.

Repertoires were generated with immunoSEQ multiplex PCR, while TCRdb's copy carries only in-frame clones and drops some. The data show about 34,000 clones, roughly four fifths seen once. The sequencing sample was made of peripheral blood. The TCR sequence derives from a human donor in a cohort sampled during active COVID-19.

CDR3 residues: CASSLGQLNEKLFF. Written as DNA, the CDR3 is TGTGCCAGCAGCTTGGGGCAGCTTAATGAAAAACTGTTTTTT. This chain uses TRBV7-9 with TRBJ1-4, with D possibly matching TRBD1 (5 bases). This CDR3 has 14 amino acids. The V gene lost 3 bases and the J gene lost 4 bases, with 9 bases spanning the gap. Germline CDR1 reads SEHNR; CDR2 reads FQNEAQ (reference sequence). The full variable domain, its missing parts supplied by reference TRBV7-9 and TRBJ1-4, is DTGVSQNPRHKITKRGQNVTFRCDPISEHNRLYWYRQTLGQGPEFLTYFQNEAQLEKSRLLSDRFSAERPKGSFSTLEIQRTEQGDSAMYLCASSLGQLNEKLFFGSGTQLSVL.